The 30 T cell receptor beta chains presented below share a single source sample, sequenced in a study of metastatic and nonmetastatic thyroid tumors. No patient received treatment before thyroid surgery. Using MiXCR, TCRdb reanalyzed the PCR reads. This repertoire shows tens of thousands of clones, 9% to 14% found once; its top ten account for 9%. Sequencing input: blood. These receptors all stem from a male donor with papillary thyroid cancer or a benign thyroid nodule (not recorded which). Some clones in this sample may be carry-over from other donors' samples.

This chain links TRBV18 with TRBJ1-5; D perhaps matches TRBD1 (6 bases). V lost 1 base and J 2 bases, leaving 9 bases between the germline ends. This CDR3 contains 15 residues. The V gene's germline CDR1 is KGHSH and CDR2 LQKENI. CDR3 region: CASSPQGDGNQPQHF. In nucleotides, the CDR3 is TGTGCCAGCTCACCACAGGGGGATGGCAATCAGCCCCAGCATTTT. Full variable domain (missing parts from reference TRBV18 and TRBJ1-5): NAGVMQNPRHLVRRRGQEARLRCSPMKGHSHVYWYRQLPEEGLKFMVYLQKENIIDESGMPKERFSAEFPKEGPSILRIQQVVRGDSAAYFCASSPQGDGNQPQHFGDGTRLSIL.

This clone was seen a handful of times. This chain connects TRBV27 to TRBJ2-5; D is ambiguous. The CDR3 runs to 14 residues. CDR1 MNHEY and CDR2 SMNVEV come from the germline V gene (reference sequence). Trimming left V 6 bases short and J 5 bases short, with 16 bases between. The CDR3 region is CASRAGVNKETQYF. CDR3 coding DNA: TGTGCCAGCAGGGCAGGCGTCAACAAGGAGACCCAGTACTTC.

For this clone: A much larger clone lies a single base off, so this may be a read error. The V gene is TRBV3-1, the J gene TRBJ2-6; the D is unclear. CDR1 and CDR2 from the germline V gene are LGHDT and YNNKEL (reference sequence). The CDR3 is 17 residues long. CDR3 loop: CASIQARGLAGANVLTF. CDR3 coding DNA: TGTGCCAGCATCCAAGCTCGTGGGTTGGCTGGGGCCAACGTCCTGACTTTC.

This clone was detected only a few times. One junction end disagrees with the germline gene, perhaps due to a read error. The sample carries other DNA sequences with the same CDR3. The rearrangement uses TRBV10-3 and TRBJ1-1; D is possibly TRBD1 (5 bases). CDR3 length: 16 residues. The germline gives CDR1 ENHRY, CDR2 SYGVKD. This chain's CDR3 is CAISESMWGSGTEAFF. In nucleotides, the CDR3 is TGTGCCATCAGTGAGTCAATGTGGGGGAGTGGCACTGAGGCTTTCTTT.

A word on this clone: A much larger clone is a single base away; this may be a read error. This same CDR3 is encoded by further DNA sequences in the sample. The chain links TRBV18 to TRBJ1-4; D possibly corresponds to TRBD1 (5 bases). The germline gives CDR1 KGHSH, CDR2 LQKENI. CDR3 size: 16 residues. The CDR3 reads CASSPQRGATNEKLFF. The CDR3 DNA reads as TGTGCCAGCTCACCGCAGAGAGGGGCCACTAATGAAAAATTGTTTTTT.

CDR3 amino acids: CASFRRGRRKRVAQYF. CDR3 sequence (DNA): TGTGCCAGTTTTCGGCGGGGGAGAAGGAAGAGAGTGGCCCAGTACTTC. The chain links TRBV19 to TRBJ2-5, with TRBD2 identical over 7 bases. J was trimmed by 9 bases and V by 8 bases; bases with no gene match: 21. Germline V gives CDR1 LNHDA, CDR2 SQIVND (reference sequence). The CDR3 is 16 residues long.

At least ten counts were recorded for this clone. Different DNA sequences within this sample yield the same CDR3. The chain combines TRBV4-1 with TRBJ2-3; D unclear. The length of the CDR3 is 12 residues. Per germline, CDR1 MGHRA and CDR2 YSYEKL. Trimming left V 3 bases short and J 7 bases short, with 8 bases between. The CDR3 sequence: CASSHDWHTQYF. In DNA form, the CDR3 reads TGCGCCAGCAGCCACGACTGGCATACGCAGTATTTT.

This clone occurred many times. The gene calls are TRBV7-2 and TRBJ2-7; TRBD1 might be the D (6 bases). Deletions cut 2 bases from V and 6 bases from J, with 8 bases between. The CDR3 is made up of 12 amino acids. Looked up from germline, CDR1 is SGHTA and CDR2 is FQGNSA. CDR3 bases: TGTGCCAGCAGCTTATCAGGGGCCGAGCAGTACTTC. Translated, it gives CASSLSGAEQYF.

This clone has at least ten counts. The V gene is TRBV2, the J gene TRBJ2-1; 9 bases agree with TRBD2. The CDR3 loop spans 16 amino acids. Looked up from germline, CDR1 is SNHLY and CDR2 is FYNNEI. V was clipped by 8 bases and J by 0 bases; unmatched bases: 8. Here the CDR3 reads CASGSISGSSYNEQFF. The CDR3 nucleotides read TGTGCCAGCGGCTCTATTAGCGGGAGCTCCTACAATGAGCAGTTCTTC.

This clone counts as medium-sized (0.01 to 0.1%). This chain connects TRBV6-1 to TRBJ2-7; TRBD1 matches at 8 bases. The CDR3 is made up of 14 amino acids. V lost 1 base and J lost 1; bases outside the gene matches: 0. Germline-derived CDR1 and CDR2 are MNHNS and SASEGT. As DNA, the CDR3 is TGTGCCAGCAGTGAAGGACAGGGGTCCTACGAGCAGTACTTC. Translated: CASSEGQGSYEQYF.

This chain joins TRBV20-1 and TRBJ2-7; D ambiguous. Trimming removed 6 bases from V and 3 bases from J, with 24 bases in between. CDR3 length equals 16 residues. CDR1 is DFQATT, CDR2 SNEGSKA, per germline (reference sequence). The CDR3 sequence: CSATSSIRAHNYEQYF. CDR3 in DNA: TGCAGTGCCACCTCCTCTATCCGGGCTCACAACTACGAGCAGTACTTC.

In this sample, this clone turned up many times. This chain joins TRBV5-6 and TRBJ1-1; a possible D gene is TRBD1 (5 bases). Germline lookup yields CDR1 SGHDT and CDR2 YYEEEE. CDR3 length: 17 amino acids. Trimming cost V 0 bases and J 2 bases, with 17 bases left between them. Written as DNA, the CDR3 is TGTGCCAGCAGCTTGGTTTTATGGGACGGACTTAACACTGAAGCTTTCTTT. Translated: CASSLVLWDGLNTEAFF.

The rearrangement links TRBV11-2 to TRBJ2-7, with no clear D. This CDR3 is built from 12 residues. Germline CDR1 SGHAT, CDR2 FQNNGV. V gave up 0 bases and J gave up 8 bases, with 8 bases separating them. CDR3 nucleotides: TGTGCCAGCAGCTTAGATTCCGCCCAGCAGTACTTC. Translation gives CASSLDSAQQYF.

This clone was seen at least ten times. This sample includes further DNA sequences coding for the same CDR3. The chain links TRBV7-3 to TRBJ2-5, with 9 positions matching TRBD1. CDR3 size: 13 residues. V shed 3 bases and J 5 bases; nucleotides not matched to a gene: 1. The germline gives CDR1 SGHTA, CDR2 FQGTGA. DNA of the CDR3: TGTGCCAGCAGCTTGACAGGGGGGGAGACCCAGTACTTC. It codes for CASSLTGGETQYF.

This clone was counted at least ten times. The V and J genes are TRBV7-9 and TRBJ1-2; 7 bases map to TRBD1. The CDR3 extends over 15 amino acids. J was trimmed by 2 bases and V by 1 base; bases with no gene match: 4. Germline V gene lookup returns CDR1 SEHNR and CDR2 FQNEAQ (reference sequence). CDR3 DNA: TGTGCCAGCAGCTTAGTAGTGACAGGGAACTATGGCTACACCTTC. This gives the protein CASSLVVTGNYGYTF.

The table lists this clone with a few counts. The rearrangement uses TRBV6-1 and TRBJ2-7; D is possibly TRBD2 (5 bases). CDR1 and CDR2 (germline): MNHNS, SASEGT. V was cut by 5 bases and J by 1 base, with 18 bases left in between. The CDR3 covers 16 residues. The CDR3 region is CASSSEVGLLSYEQYF. The CDR3 DNA is TGTGCCAGCAGTTCGGAGGTAGGGCTCCTTTCCTACGAGCAGTACTTC.

By its share, this clone is medium-sized. CDR3 bases: TGTGCCAGCAGTGATTGGGCCACGGCTAATCAGCCCCAGCATTTT. This sequence encodes CASSDWATANQPQHF. The chain combines TRBV6-1 with TRBJ1-5; unclear D gene. Trimming removed 3 bases at V and 4 bases at J, with 13 bases between. The germline V gene has CDR1 MNHNS and CDR2 SASEGT. CDR3 length: 15 amino acids.

This clone showed up just a few times. This chain joins TRBV2 and TRBJ1-2; 7 bases fit TRBD1. The CDR3 is 14 amino acids. V gave up 6 bases and J gave up 4 bases; unmatched junction bases: 8. Germline V gene data show CDR1 as SNHLY and CDR2 as FYNNEI. The CDR3 DNA reads TGTGCCAGCAGCGGTGGACAGGCGTCCTATGGCTACACCTTC. Protein product: CASSGGQASYGYTF.

Ten or more counts support this clone. In the same sample, other DNA sequences code for this CDR3. V is TRBV7-2 and J is TRBJ2-3; D remains ambiguous. The germline V gene has CDR1 SGHTA and CDR2 FQGNSA. Trimming took off 5 bases at V and 3 bases at J, with 3 bases between the two ends. This CDR3 is built from 11 residues. CDR3 in DNA: TGTGCCAGCAGCCTAACAGATACGCAGTATTTT. Its protein product is CASSLTDTQYF.

This clone has a count of ten or more. The chain links TRBV4-3 to TRBJ1-1, with D hard to call. The germline CDR1 and CDR2 sequences are LGHNA and YSLEER. CDR3 length: 10 residues. Deletions cut 6 bases from V and 1 base from J, with 0 bases between. CDR3 DNA: TGCGCCAGCAGGAACACTGAAGCTTTCTTT. This codes for CASRNTEAFF.

This clone was seen many times. This sequence joins TRBV6-2 or TRBV6-3 and TRBJ2-4, with 8 bases lining up with TRBD1. Per the germline V gene, CDR1 is MNHEY and CDR2 is SVGEGT. V was clipped by 10 bases and J by 4 bases; unmatched bases: 3. The CDR3 spans 12 residues. CDR3 region: CATRTGKNIQYF. The CDR3, as DNA: TGTGCCACCAGGACAGGGAAAAACATTCAGTACTTC.

As to this clone: Just one base apart from a much larger clone, this may be a read error. V and J are TRBV11-2 and TRBJ2-7, with unresolved D. Looked up from germline, CDR1 is SGHAT and CDR2 is FQNNGV. The germline V and J ends were trimmed by 5 bases and 2 bases, with 4 bases remaining between them. The CDR3 spans 11 residues. As DNA, the CDR3 is TGTGCCAGCAGCCAAGCCTACGAGCAGTACTTC. It encodes CASSQAYEQYF.

This clone is medium-sized in the sample. The CDR3 nucleotides are TGTGCCAGCAGTGACTCGGACAACAATGAGCAGTTCTTC. It translates to CASSDSDNNEQFF. The rearrangement joins TRBV6-4 to TRBJ2-1, with a possible D match to TRBD1 (5 bases). Looked up from germline, CDR1 is MRHNA and CDR2 is SNTAGT. The V end lost 0 bases, the J end lost 5 bases, and 5 bases lay between the germline ends. The CDR3 has 13 amino acids.

Comments on this clone: A read error is possible here, since a much larger clone lies one base away. At the DNA level, this CDR3 is encoded by other sequences in the same sample as well. This chain connects TRBV5-6 to TRBJ1-6; 7 nucleotides line up with TRBD1. Germline values: CDR1 SGHDT, CDR2 YYEEEE. The CDR3 runs 16 residues. J lost 6 bases, V lost 4 bases, and 10 bases had no gene match. The CDR3, as DNA: TGTGCCAGCAGCCTTAAGGGGGCGGGTAGTAATTCACCCCTCCACTTT. Translating gives CASSLKGAGSNSPLHF.

This clone was recorded at least ten times. The gene calls are TRBV28 and TRBJ1-4, with D maybe TRBD1 (6 bases). The length of the CDR3 is 14 residues. Trimming removed 4 bases from V and 5 bases from J, with 11 bases in between. The germline V gene has CDR1 MDHEN and CDR2 SYDVKM. This chain's CDR3 is CASSSGVPNEKLFF. CDR3 DNA sequence: TGTGCCAGCAGTTCAGGGGTACCCAATGAAAAACTGTTTTTT.

Notes on this clone: This sample includes further DNA sequences coding for the same CDR3. This chain connects TRBV9 to TRBJ1-4, with D perhaps TRBD1 (5 bases). Trimming took 3 bases from V and 7 from J, leaving 10 bases between them. CDR3 length: 13 amino acids. CDR1 SGDLS and CDR2 YYNGEE come from the germline V gene. The CDR3 loop reads CASSAGTAEKLFF. DNA for the CDR3: TGTGCCAGCAGCGCCGGGACGGCTGAAAAACTGTTTTTT.

Relative to its sample, this clone is medium-sized (0.01 to 0.1%). The rearrangement uses TRBV6-1 and TRBJ1-2; 8 nucleotides match TRBD1. The CDR3 is made up of 14 amino acids. Germline loops: CDR1 MNHNS, CDR2 SASEGT. Trimming at V came to 5 bases and at J to 8 bases, leaving 10 bases not matched to a gene. This CDR3 reads CASSRDRNHPGYTF. The CDR3 coding sequence is TGTGCCAGCAGTCGGGACAGGAACCACCCAGGCTACACCTTC.

This clone was counted many times. This chain uses TRBV11-2 with TRBJ1-2, with TRBD1 matching 7 bases. The CDR3 is made up of 16 amino acids. The V gene's germline CDR1 is SGHAT and CDR2 FQNNGV. J lost 5 bases, V lost 6 bases, and 15 bases had no gene match. The DNA for the CDR3 is TGTGCCAGCAGTTCCTTCCGGGACAGCACACTGTATGGCTACACCTTC. The encoded protein is CASSSFRDSTLYGYTF.

In its sample, this clone was seen a few times. One end of the junction is discordant with germline, which a read error may explain. This chain links TRBV10-3 with TRBJ2-7; 9 bases map to TRBD2. Looked up from germline, CDR1 is ENHRY and CDR2 is SYGVKD. The length of the CDR3 is 17 residues. CDR3 sequence: CAISGPQTTSGSYEQCF. CDR3 in DNA: TGTGCCATCAGTGGACCCCAAACGACTAGCGGCTCATACGAGCAGTGCTTC.

This clone has a count of ten or more. This chain connects TRBV15 to TRBJ1-3, with 7 positions matching TRBD1. Trimming removed 4 bases from V and 4 bases from J; junction bases left unmatched: 7. The CDR3 is made up of 15 amino acids. CDR1 and CDR2 from the germline V gene are LNHNV and YYDKDF (reference sequence). In DNA form, the CDR3 reads TGTGCCACCAGCAACCGACAGGGAAGAGGAAACACCATATATTTT. Protein product: CATSNRQGRGNTIYF.